These T cell receptor beta chains were read from a single sample in a study of identical twins. TCRdb fed the 5' RACE reads into MiXCR, producing one record per CDR3 protein. The table includes a few hundred thousand distinct CDR3 sequences, about 8.3% detected once. The data were also submitted as part of a second study, on yellow fever vaccine responses in identical twins.

The specimen sequenced was CD8+ T cells sorted from blood. These receptor sequences come from a woman younger than 30 in good health. CDR3s leave out the opening cysteine and the closing phenylalanine or tryptophan.

>TRBJ1-1|TRBV6-5
ASSYGGMDTEAF
>TRBJ2-3|TRBV12-3/TRBV12-4
ATTGGHTDTQY
>TRBJ2-7|TRBV7-8
ASSLGPAMEPYEQY
>TRBJ2-1|TRBV9
ASSVVRNEQF
>TRBJ2-7|TRBV7-9
ASSRELRGYEQY
>TRBJ2-1|TRBV20-1
SARDYLAGEANEQF
>TRBJ2-1|TRBV27
ASSLPGTEQF
>TRBJ2-7|TRBV5-6
ASSLMGLAGVEQY
>TRBJ2-5|TRBV19
ASSAMGKQETQY
>TRBJ1-1|TRBV12-3/TRBV12-4
ASITPDTMNTEAF
>TRBJ2-1|TRBV6-2/TRBV6-3
ASSYSLPGTDYNEQF
>TRBJ2-1|TRBV4-3
ASSQDWTGKGNEQF
>TRBJ2-3|TRBV28
ASSLSVDIRTGDFTDTQY
>TRBJ1-1|TRBV12-3/TRBV12-4
ASSPPGDPQVAF
>TRBJ2-1|TRBV7-9
ASSSSYNEQL
>TRBJ2-7|TRBV11-2
ASSLGVTNEQY
>TRBJ2-5|TRBV10-2
ASSDVGGRAQETQY
>TRBJ2-1|TRBV10-3
AISDPPGLAGDEQF
>TRBJ2-7|TRBV6-2/TRBV6-3
ASSFLWRDPYEQY
>TRBJ1-5|TRBV24-1
ATSDLWGNQPQH